This T cell receptor beta chain was profiled in a study of graft-versus-host responses after intestinal transplantation. Concerning this clone: Its antigen is unknown.

The method was immunoSEQ multiplex PCR; TCRdb's version includes in-frame clones alone and lacks a portion of them. The repertoire has over 75,000 clones, approximately 90% of them found once; the top ten carry around 0.3%. The specimen was unstimulated CD4+ T cells sorted from spleen or lymph node cells, collected before transplant. This TCR came from a human donor who was the organ donor for an intestinal transplant.

The CDR3 protein is CATRGGGVFF. DNA for the CDR3: TGTGCCACCCGGGGGGGAGGTGTGTTTTTT. The genes are TRBV27 and TRBJ1-4; D is perhaps TRBD1 (5 bases). This CDR3 spans 10 amino acids. Deletions cut 10 bases from V and 15 bases from J, with 15 bases between. Germline V CDR1 and CDR2: MNHEY, SMNVEV (reference sequence).